This T cell receptor beta chain originates from a study of blood T cell repertoires in COVID-19. Overall study context: The analysed material was cDNA or gDNA that came from T cells, B-cell-depleted T cells, or PBMCs.

Original data processing: Cell counts per sample came from amplifying reference gene primers. TCRdb keeps only in-frame clones here, not all; method: immunoSEQ multiplex PCR. That table is the source of V, J and clone size, and D and trimming were worked out from the DNA. The sample includes over 90,000 clones, roughly 92% of them seen just once. Patients from Seattle were sampled longitudinally, starting during active infection. Germline V CDR1 and CDR2: SGDLS, YYNGEE. The CDR3 loop spans 16 amino acids. V was clipped by 3 bases and J by 3 bases; unmatched bases: 10. The chain is built from TRBV9 and TRBJ2-3, with 7 bases that match TRBD1. Sequenced: peripheral blood. The sequence derives from a woman in her forties or fifties with COVID-19, enrolled during active disease. DNA of the CDR3: TGTGCCAGCAGCGCAACCGGGACAGTGCAAACAGATACGCAGTATTTT. It specifies CASSATGTVQTDTQYF.